This T cell receptor beta chain was captured in a study of T-cell reconstitution after alpha-beta-depleted transplantation in children. V gave up 0 bases and J gave up 9 bases; unmatched junction bases: 3. This CDR3 has 16 residues. Germline V gene sequence: CDR1 MGHRA, CDR2 YSYEKL. It was with unique molecular identifiers that the TCRbeta library was prepared. In TCRdb, the PCR reads were re-called with MiXCR into one record per CDR3 protein. Counted here are 300,000 to 400,000 distinct CDR3 sequences, about a sixth occurring once; the ten biggest clones make up approximately 44%. The sample holds many counts of this clonotype.

This TCR came from a male patient under 10 years old who had a stem cell transplant for acute lymphoblastic leukemia, so the T cells may come from the graft donor. Sequenced here: PBMCs, mostly from graft donor cells, sampled 360 days after TCRalphabeta/CD19-depleted stem cell transplant. This sequence joins TRBV4-1 and TRBJ2-1; 15 positions agree with TRBD2. The CDR3 region is CASSQEGLAGGGEQFF. DNA for the CDR3: TGCGCCAGCAGCCAAGAGGGACTAGCGGGGGGTGGTGAGCAGTTCTTC.